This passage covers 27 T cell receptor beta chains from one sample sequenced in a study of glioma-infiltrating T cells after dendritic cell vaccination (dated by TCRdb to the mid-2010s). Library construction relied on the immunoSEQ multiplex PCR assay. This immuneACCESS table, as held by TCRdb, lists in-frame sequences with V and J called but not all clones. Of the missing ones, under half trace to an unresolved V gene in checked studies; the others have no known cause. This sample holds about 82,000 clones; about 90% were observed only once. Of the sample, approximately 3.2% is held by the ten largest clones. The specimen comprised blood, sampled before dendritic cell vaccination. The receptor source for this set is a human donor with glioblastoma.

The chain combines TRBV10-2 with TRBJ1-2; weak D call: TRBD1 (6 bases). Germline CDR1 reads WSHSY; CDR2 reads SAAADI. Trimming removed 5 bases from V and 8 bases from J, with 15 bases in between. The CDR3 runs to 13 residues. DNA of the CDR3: TGCGCCAGCAGTTTTGGACAGCATCGCGGCTACACCTTC. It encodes CASSFGQHRGYTF.

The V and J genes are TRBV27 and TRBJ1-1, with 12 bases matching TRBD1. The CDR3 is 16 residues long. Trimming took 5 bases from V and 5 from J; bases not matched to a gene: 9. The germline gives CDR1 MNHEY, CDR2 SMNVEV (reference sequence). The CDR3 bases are TGTGCCAGCAGTCCCGGGACAGGGGGCATCAGGACTGAAGCTTTCTTT. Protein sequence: CASSPGTGGIRTEAFF.

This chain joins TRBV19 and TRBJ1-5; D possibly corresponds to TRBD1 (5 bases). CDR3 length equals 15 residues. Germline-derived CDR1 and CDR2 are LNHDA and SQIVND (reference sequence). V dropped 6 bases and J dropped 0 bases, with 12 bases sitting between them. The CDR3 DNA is TGTGCCAGTAGAACAACAGGTGATAGCAATCAGCCCCAGCATTTT. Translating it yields CASRTTGDSNQPQHF.

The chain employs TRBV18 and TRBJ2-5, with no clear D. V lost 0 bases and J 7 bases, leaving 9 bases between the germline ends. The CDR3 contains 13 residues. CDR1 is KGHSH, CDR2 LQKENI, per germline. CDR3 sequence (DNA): TGTGCCAGCTCACCACCCTCGGAGAGGACCCAGTACTTC. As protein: CASSPPSERTQYF.

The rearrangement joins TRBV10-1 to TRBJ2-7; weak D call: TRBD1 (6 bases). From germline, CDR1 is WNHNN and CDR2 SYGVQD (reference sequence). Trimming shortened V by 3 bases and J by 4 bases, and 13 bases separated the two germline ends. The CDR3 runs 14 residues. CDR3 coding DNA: TGCGCCAGCAGTGAAAGGACAGAGGGTTACGAGCAGTACTTC. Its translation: CASSERTEGYEQYF.

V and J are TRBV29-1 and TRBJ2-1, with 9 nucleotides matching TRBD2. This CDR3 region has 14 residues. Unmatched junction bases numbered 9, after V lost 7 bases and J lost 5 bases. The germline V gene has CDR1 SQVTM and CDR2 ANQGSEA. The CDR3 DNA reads TGCAGCGGTATTCTAGCGGGATACCACAATGAGCAGTTCTTC. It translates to CSGILAGYHNEQFF.

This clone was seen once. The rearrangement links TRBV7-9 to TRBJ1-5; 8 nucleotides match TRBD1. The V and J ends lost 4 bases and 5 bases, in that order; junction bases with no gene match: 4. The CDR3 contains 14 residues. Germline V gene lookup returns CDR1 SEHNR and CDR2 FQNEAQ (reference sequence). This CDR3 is CASSYSGGDQPQHF. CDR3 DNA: TGTGCCAGCAGCTACTCAGGGGGCGATCAGCCCCAGCATTTT.

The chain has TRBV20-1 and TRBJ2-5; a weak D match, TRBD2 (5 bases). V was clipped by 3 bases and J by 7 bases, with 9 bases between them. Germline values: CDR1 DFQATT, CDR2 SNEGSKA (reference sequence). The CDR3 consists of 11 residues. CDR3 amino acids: CSASLRGTQYF. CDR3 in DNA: TGCAGTGCTAGCCTCCGGGGGACCCAGTACTTC.

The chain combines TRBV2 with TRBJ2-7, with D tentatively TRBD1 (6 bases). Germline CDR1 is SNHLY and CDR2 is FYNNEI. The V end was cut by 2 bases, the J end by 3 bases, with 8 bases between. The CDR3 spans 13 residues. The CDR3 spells CASSEQGNYEQYF. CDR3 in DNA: TGTGCCAGCAGTGAACAGGGGAACTACGAGCAGTACTTC.

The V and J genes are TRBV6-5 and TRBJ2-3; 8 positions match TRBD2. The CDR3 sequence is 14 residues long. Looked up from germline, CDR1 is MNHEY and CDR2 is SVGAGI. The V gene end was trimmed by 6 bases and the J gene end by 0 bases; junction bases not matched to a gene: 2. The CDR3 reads CASSLAGSTDTQYF. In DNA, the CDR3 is TGTGCCAGCAGCTTAGCGGGGAGCACAGATACGCAGTATTTT.

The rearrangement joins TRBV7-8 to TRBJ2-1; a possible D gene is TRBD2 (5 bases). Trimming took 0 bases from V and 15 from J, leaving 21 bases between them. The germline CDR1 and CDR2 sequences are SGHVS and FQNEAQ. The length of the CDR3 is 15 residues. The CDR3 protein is CASSLAGLGSRWLFF. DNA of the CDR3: TGTGCCAGCAGCTTAGCTGGACTGGGGAGTCGGTGGTTGTTCTTC.

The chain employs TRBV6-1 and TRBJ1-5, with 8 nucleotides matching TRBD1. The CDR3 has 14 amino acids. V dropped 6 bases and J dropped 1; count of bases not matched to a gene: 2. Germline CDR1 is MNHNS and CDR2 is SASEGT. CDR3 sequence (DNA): TGTGCCAGCAGGTGGGACAGGAGCAATCAGCCCCAGCATTTT. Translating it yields CASRWDRSNQPQHF.

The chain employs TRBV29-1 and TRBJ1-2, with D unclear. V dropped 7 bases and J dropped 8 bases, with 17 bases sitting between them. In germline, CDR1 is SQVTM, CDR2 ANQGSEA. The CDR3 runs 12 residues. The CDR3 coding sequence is TGCAGCGCCCGGGGTACAGAGTACGGCTACACCTTC. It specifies CSARGTEYGYTF.

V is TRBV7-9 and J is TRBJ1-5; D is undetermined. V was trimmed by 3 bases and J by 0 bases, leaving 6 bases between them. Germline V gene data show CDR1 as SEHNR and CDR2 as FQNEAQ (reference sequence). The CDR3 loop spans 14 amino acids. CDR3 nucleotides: TGTGCCAGCAGCTTGAGCGATAGCAATCAGCCCCAGCATTTT. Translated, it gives CASSLSDSNQPQHF. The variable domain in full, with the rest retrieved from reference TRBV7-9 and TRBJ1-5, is DTGVSQNPRHKITKRGQNVTFRCDPISEHNRLYWYRQTLGQGPEFLTYFQNEAQLEKSRLLSDRFSAERPKGSFSTLEIQRTEQGDSAMYLCASSLSDSNQPQHFGDGTRLSIL.

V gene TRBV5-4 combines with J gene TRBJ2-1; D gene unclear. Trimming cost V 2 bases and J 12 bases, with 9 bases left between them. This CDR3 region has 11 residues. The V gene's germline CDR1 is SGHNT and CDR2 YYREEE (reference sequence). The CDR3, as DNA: TGTGCCAGCAGCTTTGAGAACCTGCAGTTCTTC. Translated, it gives CASSFENLQFF.

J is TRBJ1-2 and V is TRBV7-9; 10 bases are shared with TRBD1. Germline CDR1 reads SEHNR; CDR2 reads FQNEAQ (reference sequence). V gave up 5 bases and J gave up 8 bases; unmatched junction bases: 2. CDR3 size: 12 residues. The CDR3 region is CASSLGQGGYTF. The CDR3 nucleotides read TGTGCCAGCAGCCTGGGACAGGGGGGCTACACCTTC.

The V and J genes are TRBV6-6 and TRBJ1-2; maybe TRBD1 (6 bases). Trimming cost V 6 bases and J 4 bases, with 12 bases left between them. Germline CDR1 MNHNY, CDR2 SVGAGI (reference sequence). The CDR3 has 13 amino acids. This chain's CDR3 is CASSSTGSYGYTF. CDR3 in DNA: TGTGCCAGCAGCTCAACAGGGAGCTATGGCTACACCTTC.

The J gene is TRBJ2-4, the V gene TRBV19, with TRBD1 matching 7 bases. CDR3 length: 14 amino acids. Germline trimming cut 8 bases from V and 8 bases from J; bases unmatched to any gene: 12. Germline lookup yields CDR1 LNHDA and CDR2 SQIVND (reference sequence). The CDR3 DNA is TGTGCCAGTCAGCCCGGACAGGTGGTAGACATTCAGTACTTC. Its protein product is CASQPGQVVDIQYF. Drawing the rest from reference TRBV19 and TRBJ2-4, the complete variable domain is DGGITQSPKYLFRKEGQNVTLSCEQNLNHDAMYWYRQDPGQGLRLIYYSQIVNDFQKGDIAEGYSVSREKKESFPLTVTSAQKNPTAFYLCASQPGQVVDIQYFGAGTRLSVL.

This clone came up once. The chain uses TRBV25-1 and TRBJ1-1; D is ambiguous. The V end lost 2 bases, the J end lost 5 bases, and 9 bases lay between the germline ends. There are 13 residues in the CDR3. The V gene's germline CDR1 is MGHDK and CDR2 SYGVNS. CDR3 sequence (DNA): TGTGCCAGCAGTGAACGAGGGAGGACTGAAGCTTTCTTT. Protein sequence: CASSERGRTEAFF.

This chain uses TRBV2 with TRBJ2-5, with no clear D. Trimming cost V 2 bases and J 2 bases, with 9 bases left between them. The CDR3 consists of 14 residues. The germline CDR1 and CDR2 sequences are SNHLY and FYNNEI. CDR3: CASSETRQQETQYF. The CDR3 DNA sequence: TGTGCCAGCAGTGAAACGCGGCAACAAGAGACCCAGTACTTC.

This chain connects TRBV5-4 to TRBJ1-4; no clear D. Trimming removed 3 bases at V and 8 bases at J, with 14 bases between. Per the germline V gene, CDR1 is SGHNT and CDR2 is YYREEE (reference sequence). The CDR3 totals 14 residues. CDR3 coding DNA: TGTGCCAGCAGCTCATACGGAGCTTCCGAAAAACTGTTTTTT. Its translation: CASSSYGASEKLFF. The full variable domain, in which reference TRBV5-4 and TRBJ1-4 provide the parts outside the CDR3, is ETGVTQSPTHLIKTRGQQVTLRCSSQSGHNTVSWYQQALGQGPQFIFQYYREEENGRGNFPPRFSGLQFPNYSSELNVNALELDDSALYLCASSSYGASEKLFFGSGTQLSVL.

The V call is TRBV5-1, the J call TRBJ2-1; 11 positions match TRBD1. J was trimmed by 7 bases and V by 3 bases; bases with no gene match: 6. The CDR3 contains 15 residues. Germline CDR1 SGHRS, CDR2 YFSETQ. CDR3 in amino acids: CASSSRTGGLNEQFF. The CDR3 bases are TGCGCCAGCAGCTCACGGACAGGGGGCTTGAATGAGCAGTTCTTC.

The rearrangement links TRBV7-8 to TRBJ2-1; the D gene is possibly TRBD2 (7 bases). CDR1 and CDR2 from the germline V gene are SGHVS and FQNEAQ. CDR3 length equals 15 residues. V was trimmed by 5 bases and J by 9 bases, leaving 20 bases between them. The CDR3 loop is CASSLGEGGISEQFF. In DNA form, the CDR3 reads TGTGCCAGCAGCCTGGGGGAGGGGGGAATCAGTGAGCAGTTCTTC.

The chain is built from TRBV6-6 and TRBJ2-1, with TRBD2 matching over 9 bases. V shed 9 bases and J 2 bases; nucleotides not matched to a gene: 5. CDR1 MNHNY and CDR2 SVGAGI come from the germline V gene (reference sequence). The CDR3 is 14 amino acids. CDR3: CASVSGGTYNEQFF. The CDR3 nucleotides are TGTGCCAGTGTAAGCGGGGGGACCTACAATGAGCAGTTCTTC.

CDR3 DNA: TGTGCCAGCAGTTACTCAGGGGGAGGCTACACCTTC. This sequence encodes CASSYSGGGYTF. The chain uses TRBV6-5 and TRBJ1-2; D is perhaps TRBD1 (6 bases). The CDR3 has 12 residues. CDR1 and CDR2 (germline): MNHEY, SVGAGI. Trimming cost V 0 bases and J 8 bases, with 7 bases left between them.

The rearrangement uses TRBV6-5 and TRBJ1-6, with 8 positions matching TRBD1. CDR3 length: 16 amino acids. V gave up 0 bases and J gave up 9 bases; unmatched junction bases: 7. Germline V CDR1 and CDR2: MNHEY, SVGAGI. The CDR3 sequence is CASSYSTGDIISPLHF. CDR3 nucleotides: TGTGCCAGCAGTTACTCGACAGGGGATATAATTTCACCCCTCCACTTT.

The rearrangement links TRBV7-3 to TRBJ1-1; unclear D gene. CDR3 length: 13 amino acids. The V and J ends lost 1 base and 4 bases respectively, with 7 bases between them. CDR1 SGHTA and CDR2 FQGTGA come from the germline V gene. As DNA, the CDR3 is TGTGCCAGCAGCTTAATGGAGGGCACTGAAGCTTTCTTT. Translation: CASSLMEGTEAFF.